This T cell receptor beta chain was observed in a study of type 1 regulatory T cells. Study in general: T-allo10 is a Tr1-enriched, alloantigen-specific CD4 T cell product made in vitro.

This clonotype was found a few times. The CDR3 totals 12 residues. V was cut by 0 bases and J by 5 bases, with 4 bases left in between. The germline V gene has CDR1 SEHNR and CDR2 FQNEAQ (reference sequence). MiXCR was run by TCRdb on the reads, yielding one entry per CDR3 protein. The table lists 75,000 to 100,000 distinct CDR3 sequences, 31% of them singletons. The V call is TRBV7-9, the J call TRBJ2-5, with unresolved D. The TCR comes from a human donor in good health. The sequenced sample was CD4+ T cells, either the whole sample or a sorted fraction (not recorded which). The CDR3 coding sequence is TGTGCCAGCAGCTTAGCGGACGAGACCCAGTACTTC. This translates into CASSLADETQYF.